This T cell receptor (beta chain) was sequenced during a study of blood T cell repertoires in COVID-19. Overall study: The samples span acute and convalescent COVID-19 from the United States, Italy and Spain.

Original analysis: It was from reference gene primer amplification that nucleated cell counts were estimated. Clones were sequenced by immunoSEQ multiplex PCR, and TCRdb holds only the in-frame ones, with some missing. That table gives V, J and clone size, and the DNA gave D and trimming. The sample records some 120,000 clones, 70% to 90% being singletons. This CDR3 contains 14 residues. After removal of 6 bases from V and 7 bases from J, the junction contained 7 bases not matched to a gene. The germline gives CDR1 MRHNA, CDR2 SNTAGT. The origin of this receptor is a human donor in a cohort sampled during active COVID-19. The chain uses TRBV6-4 and TRBJ2-2; 8 bases map to TRBD1. Sequenced material: peripheral blood. The CDR3 is CASRATGDNGELFF. DNA for the CDR3: TGTGCCAGCAGAGCGACAGGGGATAACGGGGAGCTGTTTTTT.